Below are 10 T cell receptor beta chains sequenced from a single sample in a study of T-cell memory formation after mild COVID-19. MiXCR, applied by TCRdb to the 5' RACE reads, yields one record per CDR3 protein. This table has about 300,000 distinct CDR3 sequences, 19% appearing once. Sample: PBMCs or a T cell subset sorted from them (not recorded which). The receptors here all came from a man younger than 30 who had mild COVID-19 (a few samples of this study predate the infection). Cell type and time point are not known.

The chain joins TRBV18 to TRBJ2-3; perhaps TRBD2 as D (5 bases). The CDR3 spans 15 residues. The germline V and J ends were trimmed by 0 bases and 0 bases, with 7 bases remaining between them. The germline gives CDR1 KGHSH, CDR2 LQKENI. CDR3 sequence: CASSPPPGSTDTQYF. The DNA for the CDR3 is TGTGCCAGCTCACCACCACCGGGGAGCACAGATACGCAGTATTTT. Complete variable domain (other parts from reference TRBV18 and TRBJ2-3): NAGVMQNPRHLVRRRGQEARLRCSPMKGHSHVYWYRQLPEEGLKFMVYLQKENIIDESGMPKERFSAEFPKEGPSILRIQQVVRGDSAAYFCASSPPPGSTDTQYFGPGTRLTVL.

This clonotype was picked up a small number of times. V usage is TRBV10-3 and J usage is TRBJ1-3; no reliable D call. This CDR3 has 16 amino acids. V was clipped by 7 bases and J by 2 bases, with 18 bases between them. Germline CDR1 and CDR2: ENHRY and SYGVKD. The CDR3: CAITTDERFTGNTIYF. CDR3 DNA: TGTGCCATCACTACCGACGAGCGGTTTACTGGAAACACCATATATTTT.

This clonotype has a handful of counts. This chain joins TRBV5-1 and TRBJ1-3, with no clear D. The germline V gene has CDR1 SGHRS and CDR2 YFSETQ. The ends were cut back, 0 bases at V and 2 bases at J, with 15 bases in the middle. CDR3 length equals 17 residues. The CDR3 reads CASSLEGIQYPGNTIYF. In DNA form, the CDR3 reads TGCGCCAGCAGCTTGGAGGGTATCCAGTACCCTGGAAACACCATATATTTT.

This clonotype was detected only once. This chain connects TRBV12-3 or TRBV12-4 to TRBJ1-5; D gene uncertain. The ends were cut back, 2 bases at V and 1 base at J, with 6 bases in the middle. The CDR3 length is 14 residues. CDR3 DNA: TGTGCCAGCAGTTTATCCGCCAGCAATCAGCCCCAGCATTTT. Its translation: CASSLSASNQPQHF.

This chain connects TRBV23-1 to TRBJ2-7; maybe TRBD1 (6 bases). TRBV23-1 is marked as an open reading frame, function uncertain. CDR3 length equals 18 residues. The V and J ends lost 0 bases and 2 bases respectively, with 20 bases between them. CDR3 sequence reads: CASSQSGTTGPQAYEQYV. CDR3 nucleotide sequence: TGCGCCAGCAGTCAATCTGGGACGACAGGCCCCCAGGCCTACGAGCAGTACGTC.

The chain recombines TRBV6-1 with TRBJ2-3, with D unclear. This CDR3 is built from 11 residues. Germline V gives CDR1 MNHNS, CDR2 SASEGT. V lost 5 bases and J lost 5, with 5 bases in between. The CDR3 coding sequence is TGTGCCAGCAGTCAAAGAGATACGCAGTATTTT. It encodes CASSQRDTQYF.

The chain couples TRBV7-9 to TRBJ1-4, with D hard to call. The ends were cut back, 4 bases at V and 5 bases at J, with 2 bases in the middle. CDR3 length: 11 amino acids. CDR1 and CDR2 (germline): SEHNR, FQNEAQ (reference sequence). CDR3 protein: CASSWNEKLFF. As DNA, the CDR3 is TGTGCCAGCAGCTGGAATGAAAAACTGTTTTTT. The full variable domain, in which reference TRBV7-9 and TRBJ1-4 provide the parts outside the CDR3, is DTGVSQNPRHKITKRGQNVTFRCDPISEHNRLYWYRQTLGQGPEFLTYFQNEAQLEKSRLLSDRFSAERPKGSFSTLEIQRTEQGDSAMYLCASSWNEKLFFGSGTQLSVL.

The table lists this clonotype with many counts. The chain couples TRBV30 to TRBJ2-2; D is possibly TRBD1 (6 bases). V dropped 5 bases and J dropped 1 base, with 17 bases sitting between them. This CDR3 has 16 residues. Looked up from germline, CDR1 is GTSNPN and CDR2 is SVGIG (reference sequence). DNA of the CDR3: TGTGCCTGGGATCTTGCGCTAGGGGGGAACACCGGGGAGCTGTTTTTT. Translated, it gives CAWDLALGGNTGELFF.

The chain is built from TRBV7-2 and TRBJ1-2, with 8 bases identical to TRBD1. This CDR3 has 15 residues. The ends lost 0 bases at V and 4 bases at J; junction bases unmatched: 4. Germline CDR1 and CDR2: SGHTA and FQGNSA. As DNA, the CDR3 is TGTGCCAGCAGCTTAGCGGTACAGGGGGTCTATGGCTACACCTTC. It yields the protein CASSLAVQGVYGYTF.

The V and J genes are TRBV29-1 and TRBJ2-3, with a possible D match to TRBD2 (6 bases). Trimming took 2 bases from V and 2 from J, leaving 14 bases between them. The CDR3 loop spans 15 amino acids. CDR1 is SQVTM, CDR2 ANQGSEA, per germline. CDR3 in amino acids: CSVEIGGTLTDTQYF. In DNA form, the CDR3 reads TGCAGCGTTGAAATTGGGGGGACCCTCACAGATACGCAGTATTTT.